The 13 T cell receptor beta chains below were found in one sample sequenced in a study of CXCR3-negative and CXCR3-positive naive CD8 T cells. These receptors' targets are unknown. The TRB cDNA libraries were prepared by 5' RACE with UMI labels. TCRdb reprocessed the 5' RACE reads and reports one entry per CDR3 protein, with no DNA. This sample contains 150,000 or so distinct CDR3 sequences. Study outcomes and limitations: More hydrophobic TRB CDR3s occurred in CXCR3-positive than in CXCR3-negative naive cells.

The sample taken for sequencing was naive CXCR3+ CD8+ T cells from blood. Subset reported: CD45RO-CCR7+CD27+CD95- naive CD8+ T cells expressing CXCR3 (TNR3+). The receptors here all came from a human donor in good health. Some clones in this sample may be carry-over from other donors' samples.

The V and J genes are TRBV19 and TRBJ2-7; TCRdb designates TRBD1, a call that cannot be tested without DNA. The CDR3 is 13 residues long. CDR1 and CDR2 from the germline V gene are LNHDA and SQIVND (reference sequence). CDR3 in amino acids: CASSMLGHYEQYF.

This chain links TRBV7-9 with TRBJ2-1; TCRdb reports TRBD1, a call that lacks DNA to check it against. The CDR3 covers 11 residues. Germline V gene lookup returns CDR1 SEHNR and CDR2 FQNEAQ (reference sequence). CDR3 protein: CASSPGPEQFF.

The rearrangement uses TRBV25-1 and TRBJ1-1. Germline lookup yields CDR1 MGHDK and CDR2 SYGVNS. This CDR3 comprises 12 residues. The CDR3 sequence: CASSESNTEAFF.

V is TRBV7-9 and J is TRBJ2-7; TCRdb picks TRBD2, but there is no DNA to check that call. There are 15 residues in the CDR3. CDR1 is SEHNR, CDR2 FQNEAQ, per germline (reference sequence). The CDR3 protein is CASSLGALDSLEQYF.

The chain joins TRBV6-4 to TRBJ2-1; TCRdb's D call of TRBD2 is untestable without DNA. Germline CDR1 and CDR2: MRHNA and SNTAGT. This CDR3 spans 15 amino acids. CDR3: CATSLGTSGENEQFF.

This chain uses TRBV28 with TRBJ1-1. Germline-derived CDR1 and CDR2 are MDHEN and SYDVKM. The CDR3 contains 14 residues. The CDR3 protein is CASSRNLYFAEAFF.

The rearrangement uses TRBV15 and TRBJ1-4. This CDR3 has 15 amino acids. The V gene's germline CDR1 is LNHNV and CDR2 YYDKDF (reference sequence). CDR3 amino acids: CATSRDRQGREKLFF.

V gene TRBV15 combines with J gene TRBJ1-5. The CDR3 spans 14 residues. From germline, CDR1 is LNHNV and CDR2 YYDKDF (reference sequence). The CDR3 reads CATSGRTGIQPQHF.

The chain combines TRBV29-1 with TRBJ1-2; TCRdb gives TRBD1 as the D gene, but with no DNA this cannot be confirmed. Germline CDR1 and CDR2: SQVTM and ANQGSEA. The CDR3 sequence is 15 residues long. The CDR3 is CSVRETGGPNYGYTF.

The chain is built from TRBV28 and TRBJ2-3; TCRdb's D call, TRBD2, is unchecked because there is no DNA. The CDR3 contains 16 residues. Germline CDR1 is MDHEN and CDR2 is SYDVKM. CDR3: CASSLLGSGSTDTQYF.

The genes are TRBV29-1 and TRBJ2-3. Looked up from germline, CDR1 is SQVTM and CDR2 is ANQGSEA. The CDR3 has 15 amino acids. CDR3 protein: CSVESRSVGTDTQYF.

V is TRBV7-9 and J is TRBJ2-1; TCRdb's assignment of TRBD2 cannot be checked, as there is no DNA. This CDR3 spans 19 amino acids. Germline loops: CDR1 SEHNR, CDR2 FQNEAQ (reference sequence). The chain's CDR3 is CASSSGRLAGVQPYNEQFF.

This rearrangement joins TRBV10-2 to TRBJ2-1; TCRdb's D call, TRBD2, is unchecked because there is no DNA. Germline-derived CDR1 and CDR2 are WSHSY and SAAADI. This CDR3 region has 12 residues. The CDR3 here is CATGQTGYEQFF.